This paragraph covers one T cell receptor (beta chain) sequence. Its antigen is currently unknown. These data belong to a study of T cell responses to AZD1222 COVID-19 vaccine. Sequencing used immunoSEQ multiplex PCR; TCRdb keeps in-frame clones, though not all of them. The top ten hold almost 9.5% of the sample, which has about 120,000 clones, 75% to 90% seen once. Regarding the study as a whole: Spike-spanning, vaccine-associated CD4 TCRs were dominant at 160-218 and 743-854.

This CDR3 contains 18 residues. Trimming cost V 0 bases and J 4 bases, with 21 bases left between them. Germline values: CDR1 LGHDT, CDR2 YNNKEL (reference sequence). This receptor was identified in an adult in good health. Sample: peripheral blood, taken on day 0 of AZD1222 vaccination. The J gene is TRBJ1-2, the V gene TRBV3-1 (or the pseudogene TRBV3-2); possible D gene TRBD1, 6 bases. Here the CDR3 reads CASSQDRGRGAPSYGYTF. In nucleotides, the CDR3 is TGTGCCAGCAGCCAAGATAGAGGTAGGGGGGCCCCAAGCTATGGCTACACCTTC.